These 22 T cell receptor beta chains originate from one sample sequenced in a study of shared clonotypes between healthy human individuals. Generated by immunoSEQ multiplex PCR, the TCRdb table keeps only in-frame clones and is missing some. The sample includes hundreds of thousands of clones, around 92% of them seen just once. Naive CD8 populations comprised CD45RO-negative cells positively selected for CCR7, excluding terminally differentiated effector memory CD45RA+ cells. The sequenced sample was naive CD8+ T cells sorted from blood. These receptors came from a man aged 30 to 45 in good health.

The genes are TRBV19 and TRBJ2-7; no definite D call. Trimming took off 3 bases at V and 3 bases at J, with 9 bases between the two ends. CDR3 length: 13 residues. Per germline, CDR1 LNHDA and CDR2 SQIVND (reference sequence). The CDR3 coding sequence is TGTGCCAGTAGTATGTCCGGAGACTACGAGCAGTACTTC. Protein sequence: CASSMSGDYEQYF.

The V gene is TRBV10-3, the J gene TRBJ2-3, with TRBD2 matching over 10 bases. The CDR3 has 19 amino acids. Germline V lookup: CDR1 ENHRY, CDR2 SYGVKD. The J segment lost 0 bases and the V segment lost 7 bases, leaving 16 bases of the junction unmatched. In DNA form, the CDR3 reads TGTGCCATCAAAGGACTAGCGGATTGGGATCTGACTAGCACAGATACGCAGTATTTT. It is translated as CAIKGLADWDLTSTDTQYF.

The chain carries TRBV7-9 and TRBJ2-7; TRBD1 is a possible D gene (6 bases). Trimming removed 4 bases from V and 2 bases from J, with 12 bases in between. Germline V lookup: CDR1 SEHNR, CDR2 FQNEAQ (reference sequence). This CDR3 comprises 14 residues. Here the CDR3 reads CASSSPGHTYEQYF. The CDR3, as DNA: TGTGCCAGCAGCTCCCCGGGACACACCTACGAGCAGTACTTC.

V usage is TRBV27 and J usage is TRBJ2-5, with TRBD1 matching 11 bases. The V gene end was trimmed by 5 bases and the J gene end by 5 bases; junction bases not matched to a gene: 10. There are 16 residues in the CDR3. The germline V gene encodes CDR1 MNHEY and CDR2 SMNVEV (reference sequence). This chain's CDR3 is CASSLAGQGAPETQYF. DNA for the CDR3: TGTGCCAGCAGTCTCGCCGGACAGGGGGCGCCTGAGACCCAGTACTTC.

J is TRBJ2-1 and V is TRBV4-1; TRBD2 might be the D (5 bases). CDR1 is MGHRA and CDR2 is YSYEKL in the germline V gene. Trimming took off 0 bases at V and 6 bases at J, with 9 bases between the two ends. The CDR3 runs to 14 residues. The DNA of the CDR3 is TGCGCCAGCAGCCAAGACGCGGGTAGCAATGAGCAGTTCTTC. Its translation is CASSQDAGSNEQFF.

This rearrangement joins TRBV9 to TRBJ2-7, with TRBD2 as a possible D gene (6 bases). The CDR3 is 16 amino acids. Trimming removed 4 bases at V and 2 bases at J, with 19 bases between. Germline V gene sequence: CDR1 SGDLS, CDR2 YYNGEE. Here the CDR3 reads CASSSNRDSATYEQYF. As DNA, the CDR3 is TGTGCCAGCAGCTCTAACCGGGACTCGGCGACCTACGAGCAGTACTTC.

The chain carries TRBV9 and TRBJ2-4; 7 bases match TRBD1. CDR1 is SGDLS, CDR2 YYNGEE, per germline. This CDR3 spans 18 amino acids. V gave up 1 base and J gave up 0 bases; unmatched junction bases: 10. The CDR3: CASSVRSGDSLAKNIQYF. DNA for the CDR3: TGTGCCAGCAGCGTACGATCAGGGGACAGTCTAGCCAAAAACATTCAGTACTTC. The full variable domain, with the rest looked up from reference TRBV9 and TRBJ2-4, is DSGVTQTPKHLITATGQRVTLRCSPRSGDLSVYWYQQSLDQGLQFLIQYYNGEERAKGNILERFSAQQFPDLHSELNLSSLELGDSALYFCASSVRSGDSLAKNIQYFGAGTRLSVL.

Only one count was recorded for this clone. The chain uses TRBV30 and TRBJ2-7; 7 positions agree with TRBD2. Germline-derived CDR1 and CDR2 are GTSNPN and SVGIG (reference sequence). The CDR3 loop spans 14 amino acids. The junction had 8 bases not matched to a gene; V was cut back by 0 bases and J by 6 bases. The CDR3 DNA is TGTGCCTGGAGTGTGGTCGGGGGAGGGTCCGAGCAGTACTTC. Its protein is CAWSVVGGGSEQYF. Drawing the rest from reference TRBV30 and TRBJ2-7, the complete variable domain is SQTIHQWPATLVQPVGSPLSLECTVEGTSNPNLYWYRQAAGRGLQLLFYSVGIGQISSEVPQNLSASRPQDRQFILSSKKLLLSDSGFYLCAWSVVGGGSEQYFGPGTRLTVT.

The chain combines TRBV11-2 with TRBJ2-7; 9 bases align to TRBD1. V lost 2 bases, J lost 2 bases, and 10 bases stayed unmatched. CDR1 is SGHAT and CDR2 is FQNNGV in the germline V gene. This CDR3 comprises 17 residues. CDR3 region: CASSLYGKGQGPYEQYF. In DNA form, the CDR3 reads TGTGCCAGCAGCTTATATGGTAAGGGACAGGGACCCTACGAGCAGTACTTC.

CDR3 nucleotide sequence: TGCGCCAGCAGCTTGGGTACTAGCGGAATCTACGAGCAGTACTTC. Its translation is CASSLGTSGIYEQYF. The genes are TRBV5-1 and TRBJ2-7; 8 nucleotides line up with TRBD2. V was clipped by 0 bases and J by 3 bases; unmatched bases: 5. The germline CDR1 and CDR2 sequences are SGHRS and YFSETQ. The CDR3 length is 15 residues.

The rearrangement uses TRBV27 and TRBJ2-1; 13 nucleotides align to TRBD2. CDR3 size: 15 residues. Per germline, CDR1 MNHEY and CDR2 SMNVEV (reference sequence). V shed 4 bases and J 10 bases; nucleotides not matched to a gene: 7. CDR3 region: CASSSGLAGVREQFF. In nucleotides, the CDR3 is TGTGCCAGCAGTTCAGGACTAGCGGGAGTCCGCGAGCAGTTCTTC.

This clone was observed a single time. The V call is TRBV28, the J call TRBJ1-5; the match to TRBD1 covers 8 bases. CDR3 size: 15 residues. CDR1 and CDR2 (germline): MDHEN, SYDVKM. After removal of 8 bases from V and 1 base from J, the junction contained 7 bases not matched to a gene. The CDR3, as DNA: TGTGCCAGCGGACAGGGTCTTGGAAGCAATCAGCCCCAGCATTTT. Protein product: CASGQGLGSNQPQHF.

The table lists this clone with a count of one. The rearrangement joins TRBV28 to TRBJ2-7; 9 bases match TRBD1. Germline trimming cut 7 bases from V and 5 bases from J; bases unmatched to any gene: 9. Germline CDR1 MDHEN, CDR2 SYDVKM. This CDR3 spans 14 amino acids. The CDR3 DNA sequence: TGTGCCAGCAACTCCGGGACAGGGACCGACGAGCAGTACTTC. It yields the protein CASNSGTGTDEQYF. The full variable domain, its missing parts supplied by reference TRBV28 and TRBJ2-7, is DVKVTQSSRYLVKRTGEKVFLECVQDMDHENMFWYRQDPGLGLRLIYFSYDVKMKEKGDIPEGYSVSREKKERFSLILESASTNQTSMYLCASNSGTGTDEQYFGPGTRLTVT.

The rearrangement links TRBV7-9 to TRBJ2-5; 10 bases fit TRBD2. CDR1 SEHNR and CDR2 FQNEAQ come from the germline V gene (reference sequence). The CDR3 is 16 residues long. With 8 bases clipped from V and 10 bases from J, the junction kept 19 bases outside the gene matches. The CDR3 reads CASSGTSATVREVQYF. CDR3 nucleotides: TGTGCCAGCTCAGGGACTAGCGCCACGGTCAGAGAGGTCCAGTACTTC. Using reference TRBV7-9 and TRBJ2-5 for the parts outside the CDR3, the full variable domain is DTGVSQNPRHKITKRGQNVTFRCDPISEHNRLYWYRQTLGQGPEFLTYFQNEAQLEKSRLLSDRFSAERPKGSFSTLEIQRTEQGDSAMYLCASSGTSATVREVQYFGPGTRLLVL.

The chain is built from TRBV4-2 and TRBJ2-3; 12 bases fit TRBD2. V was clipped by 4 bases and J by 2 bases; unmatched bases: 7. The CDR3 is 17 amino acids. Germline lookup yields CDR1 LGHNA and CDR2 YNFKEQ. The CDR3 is CASSPLAGGWDTDTQYF. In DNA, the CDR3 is TGTGCCAGCAGCCCACTAGCGGGAGGTTGGGACACAGATACGCAGTATTTT.

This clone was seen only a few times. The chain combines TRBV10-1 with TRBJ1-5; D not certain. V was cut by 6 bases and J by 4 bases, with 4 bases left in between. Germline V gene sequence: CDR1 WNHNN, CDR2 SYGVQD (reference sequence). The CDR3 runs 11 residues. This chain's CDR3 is CASSRNQPQHF. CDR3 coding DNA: TGCGCCAGCAGCCGGAATCAGCCCCAGCATTTT.

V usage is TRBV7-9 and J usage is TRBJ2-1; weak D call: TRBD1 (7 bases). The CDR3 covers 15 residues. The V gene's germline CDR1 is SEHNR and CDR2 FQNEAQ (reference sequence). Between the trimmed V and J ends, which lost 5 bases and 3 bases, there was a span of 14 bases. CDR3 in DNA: TGTGCCAGCAGCAACGACAGGGAGGTCTACAATGAGCAGTTCTTC. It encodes CASSNDREVYNEQFF.

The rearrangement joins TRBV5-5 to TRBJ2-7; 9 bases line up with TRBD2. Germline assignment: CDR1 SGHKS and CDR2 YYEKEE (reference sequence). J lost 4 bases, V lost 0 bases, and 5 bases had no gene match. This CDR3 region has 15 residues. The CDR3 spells CASSLEGSGSYEQYF. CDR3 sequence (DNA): TGTGCCAGCAGCTTGGAAGGTAGCGGGAGTTACGAGCAGTACTTC. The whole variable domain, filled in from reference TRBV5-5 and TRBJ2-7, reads DAGVTQSPTHLIKTRGQQVTLRCSPISGHKSVSWYQQVLGQGPQFIFQYYEKEERGRGNFPDRFSARQFPNYSSELNVNALLLGDSALYLCASSLEGSGSYEQYFGPGTRLTVT.

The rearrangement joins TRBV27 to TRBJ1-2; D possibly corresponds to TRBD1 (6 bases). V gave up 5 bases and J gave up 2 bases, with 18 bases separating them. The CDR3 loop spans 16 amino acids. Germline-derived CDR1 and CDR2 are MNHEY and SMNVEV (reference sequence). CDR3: CASSMRPPGANYGYTF. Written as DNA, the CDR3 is TGTGCCAGCAGTATGAGGCCGCCAGGGGCAAACTATGGCTACACCTTC.

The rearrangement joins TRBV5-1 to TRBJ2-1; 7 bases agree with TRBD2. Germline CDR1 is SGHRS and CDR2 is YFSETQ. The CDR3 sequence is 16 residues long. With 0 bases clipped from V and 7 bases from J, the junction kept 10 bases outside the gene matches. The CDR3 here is CASSLGLSGTGNEQFF. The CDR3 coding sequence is TGCGCCAGCAGCTTGGGGCTCAGCGGGACGGGGAATGAGCAGTTCTTC.

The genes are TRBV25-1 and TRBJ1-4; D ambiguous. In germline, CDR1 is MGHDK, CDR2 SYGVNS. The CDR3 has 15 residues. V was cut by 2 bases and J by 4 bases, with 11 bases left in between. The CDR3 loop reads CASSEGSLINEKLFF. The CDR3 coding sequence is TGTGCCAGCAGTGAAGGGTCTCTAATTAATGAAAAACTGTTTTTT.

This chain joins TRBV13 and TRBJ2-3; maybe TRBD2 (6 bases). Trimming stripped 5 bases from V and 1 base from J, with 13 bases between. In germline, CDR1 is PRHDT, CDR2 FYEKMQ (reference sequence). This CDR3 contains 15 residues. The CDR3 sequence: CASSAGTPGTDTQYF. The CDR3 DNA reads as TGTGCCAGCAGCGCTGGGACTCCAGGCACAGATACGCAGTATTTT.